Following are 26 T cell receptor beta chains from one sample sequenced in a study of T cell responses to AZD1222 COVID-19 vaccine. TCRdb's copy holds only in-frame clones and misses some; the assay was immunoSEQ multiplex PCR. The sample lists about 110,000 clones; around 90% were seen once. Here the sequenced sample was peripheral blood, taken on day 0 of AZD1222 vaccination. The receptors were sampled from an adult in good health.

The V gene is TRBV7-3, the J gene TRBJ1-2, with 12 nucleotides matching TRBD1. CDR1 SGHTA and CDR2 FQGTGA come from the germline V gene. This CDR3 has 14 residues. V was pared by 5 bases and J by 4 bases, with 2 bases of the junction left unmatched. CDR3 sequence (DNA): TGTGCCAGCAGCATGGGACAGGGGGCCTATGGCTACACCTTC. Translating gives CASSMGQGAYGYTF.

The CDR3 protein is CASRKGLAGGTGELFF. The CDR3 DNA sequence: TGTGCCAGCAGAAAGGGACTAGCGGGTGGAACCGGGGAGCTGTTTTTT. The gene calls are TRBV7-3 and TRBJ2-2; 12 bases map to TRBD2. CDR1 is SGHTA and CDR2 is FQGTGA in the germline V gene. The V gene end was trimmed by 6 bases and the J gene end by 5 bases; junction bases not matched to a gene: 7. The CDR3 covers 16 residues.

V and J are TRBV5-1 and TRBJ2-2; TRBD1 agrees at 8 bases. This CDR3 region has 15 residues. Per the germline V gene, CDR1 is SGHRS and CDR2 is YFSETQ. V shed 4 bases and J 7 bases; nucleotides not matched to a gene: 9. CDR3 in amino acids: CASSPGQELGGELFF. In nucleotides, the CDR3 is TGCGCCAGCAGCCCGGGACAGGAGTTAGGCGGGGAGCTGTTTTTT. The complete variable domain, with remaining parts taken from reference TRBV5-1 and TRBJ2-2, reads KAGVTQTPRYLIKTRGQQVTLSCSPISGHRSVSWYQQTPGQGLQFLFEYFSETQRNKGNFPGRFSGRQFSNSRSEMNVSTLELGDSALYLCASSPGQELGGELFFGEGSRLTVL.

CDR3 bases: TGTGCCAGCAGCCAAACTAGCGGGCGCTCCTACGAGCAGTACTTC. Translated: CASSQTSGRSYEQYF. The J gene is TRBJ2-7, the V gene TRBV7-9; 9 bases fit TRBD2. Germline V gene sequence: CDR1 SEHNR, CDR2 FQNEAQ (reference sequence). J lost 0 bases, V lost 5 bases, and 5 bases had no gene match. This CDR3 contains 15 residues. The variable domain in full, completed from reference TRBV7-9 and TRBJ2-7, reads DTGVSQNPRHKITKRGQNVTFRCDPISEHNRLYWYRQTLGQGPEFLTYFQNEAQLEKSRLLSDRFSAERPKGSFSTLEIQRTEQGDSAMYLCASSQTSGRSYEQYFGPGTRLTVT.

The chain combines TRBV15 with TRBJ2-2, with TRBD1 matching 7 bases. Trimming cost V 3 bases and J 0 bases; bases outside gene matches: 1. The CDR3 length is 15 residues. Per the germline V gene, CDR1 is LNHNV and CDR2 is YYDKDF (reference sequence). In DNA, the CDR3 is TGTGCCACCAGCAGGGGACAGACGAACACCGGGGAGCTGTTTTTT. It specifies CATSRGQTNTGELFF.

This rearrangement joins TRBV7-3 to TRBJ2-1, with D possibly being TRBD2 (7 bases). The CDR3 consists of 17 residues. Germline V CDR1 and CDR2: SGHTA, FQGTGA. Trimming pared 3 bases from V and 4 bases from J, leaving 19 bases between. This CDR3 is CASSFSDRRGGYNEQFF. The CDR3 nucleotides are TGTGCCAGCAGCTTTTCGGACCGGAGGGGGGGTTACAATGAGCAGTTCTTC.

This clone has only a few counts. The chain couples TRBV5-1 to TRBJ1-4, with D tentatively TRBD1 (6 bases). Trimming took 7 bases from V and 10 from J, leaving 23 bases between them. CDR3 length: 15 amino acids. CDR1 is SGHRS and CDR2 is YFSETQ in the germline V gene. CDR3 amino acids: CASSGGARSVRKLFF. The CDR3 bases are TGCGCCAGCTCCGGGGGGGCGCGGTCTGTACGAAAACTGTTTTTT. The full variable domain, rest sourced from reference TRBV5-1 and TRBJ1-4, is KAGVTQTPRYLIKTRGQQVTLSCSPISGHRSVSWYQQTPGQGLQFLFEYFSETQRNKGNFPGRFSGRQFSNSRSEMNVSTLELGDSALYLCASSGGARSVRKLFFGSGTQLSVL.

The CDR3 DNA is TGTGCCAGCAGTTTCAAGGAGACAGGGGTCACCTACGAGCAGTACTTC. This sequence encodes CASSFKETGVTYEQYF. V and J are TRBV27 and TRBJ2-7; TRBD1 matches at 8 bases. V was pared by 3 bases and J by 2 bases, with 9 bases of the junction left unmatched. Germline assignment: CDR1 MNHEY and CDR2 SMNVEV (reference sequence). This CDR3 is 16 amino acids long.

The CDR3, as DNA: TGTGCCAGCAGCTTAGGGCCCAACTATGGCTACACCTTC. This gives the protein CASSLGPNYGYTF. The V gene is TRBV28, the J gene TRBJ1-2; D is unclear. This CDR3 comprises 13 residues. Between the trimmed V and J ends, which lost 6 bases and 2 bases, there was a span of 10 bases. Per the germline V gene, CDR1 is MDHEN and CDR2 is SYDVKM.

CDR3 coding DNA: TGTGCCAGCAGCCCCCGGTCTAGCGGGAGTTACAATGAGCAGTTCTTC. Its translation: CASSPRSSGSYNEQFF. The chain couples TRBV7-2 to TRBJ2-1; 10 bases match TRBD2. Germline V gene sequence: CDR1 SGHTA, CDR2 FQGNSA. J gave up 4 bases and V 5 bases, and 8 bases lay outside the gene matches. The CDR3 is 16 amino acids.

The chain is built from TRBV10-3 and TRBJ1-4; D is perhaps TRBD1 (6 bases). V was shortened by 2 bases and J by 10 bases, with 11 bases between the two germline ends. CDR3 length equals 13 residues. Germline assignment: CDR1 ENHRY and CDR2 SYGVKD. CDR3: CAISEEQGGKLFF. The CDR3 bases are TGTGCCATCAGTGAGGAGCAAGGGGGAAAACTGTTTTTT.

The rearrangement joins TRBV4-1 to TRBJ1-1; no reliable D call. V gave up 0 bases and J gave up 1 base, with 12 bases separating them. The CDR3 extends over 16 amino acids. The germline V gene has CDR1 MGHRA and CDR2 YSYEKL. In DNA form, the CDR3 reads TGCGCCAGCAGCCAAGATCTCGTCCGGGGGAACACTGAAGCTTTCTTT. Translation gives CASSQDLVRGNTEAFF.

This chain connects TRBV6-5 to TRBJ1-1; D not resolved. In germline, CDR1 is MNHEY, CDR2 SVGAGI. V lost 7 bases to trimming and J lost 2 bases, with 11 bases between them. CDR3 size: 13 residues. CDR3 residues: CASTLQRNTEAFF. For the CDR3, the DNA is TGTGCCAGCACCCTACAGAGAAACACTGAAGCTTTCTTT.

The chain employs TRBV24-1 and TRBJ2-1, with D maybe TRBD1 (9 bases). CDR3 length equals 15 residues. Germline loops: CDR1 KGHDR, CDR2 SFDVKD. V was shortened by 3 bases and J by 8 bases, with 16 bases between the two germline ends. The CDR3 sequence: CATSDMGQGLDEQFF. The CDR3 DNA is TGTGCCACCAGTGATATGGGACAGGGACTAGATGAGCAGTTCTTC.

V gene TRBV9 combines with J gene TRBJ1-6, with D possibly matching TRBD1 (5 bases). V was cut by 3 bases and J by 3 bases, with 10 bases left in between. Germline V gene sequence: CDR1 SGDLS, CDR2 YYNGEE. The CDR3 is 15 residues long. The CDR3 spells CASSEGPNYNSPLHF. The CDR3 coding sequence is TGTGCCAGCAGCGAGGGACCGAACTATAATTCACCCCTCCACTTT.

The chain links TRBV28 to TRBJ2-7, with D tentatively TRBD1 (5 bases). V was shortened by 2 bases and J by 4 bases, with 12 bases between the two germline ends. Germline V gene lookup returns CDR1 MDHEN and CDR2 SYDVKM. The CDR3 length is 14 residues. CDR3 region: CASSLSTGSYEQYF. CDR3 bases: TGTGCCAGCAGTTTAAGTACAGGATCGTACGAGCAGTACTTC.

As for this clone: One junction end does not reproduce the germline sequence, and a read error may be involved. DNA for the CDR3: TGTGCCAGCAGTATATCAGGGGTTAACTATGGCTACACCTTC. Its protein product is CASSISGVNYGYTF. V gene TRBV27 combines with J gene TRBJ1-2; D might be TRBD1 (6 bases). Germline assignment: CDR1 MNHEY and CDR2 SMNVEV (reference sequence). This CDR3 contains 14 residues.

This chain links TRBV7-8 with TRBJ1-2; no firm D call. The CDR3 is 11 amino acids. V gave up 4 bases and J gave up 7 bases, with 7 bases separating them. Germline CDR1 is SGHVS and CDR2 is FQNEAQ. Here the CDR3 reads CASSSGGGYTF. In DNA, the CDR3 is TGTGCCAGCAGCTCCGGCGGTGGCTACACCTTC.

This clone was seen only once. CDR3 in amino acids: CASRGIKNTQYF. In nucleotides, the CDR3 is TGTGCCAGCAGAGGAATAAAGAACACGCAGTATTTT. V gene TRBV5-6 combines with J gene TRBJ2-3; no firm D call. The germline CDR1 and CDR2 sequences are SGHDT and YYEEEE. The CDR3 contains 12 residues. V shed 5 bases and J shed 9 bases, with 13 bases lying between them.

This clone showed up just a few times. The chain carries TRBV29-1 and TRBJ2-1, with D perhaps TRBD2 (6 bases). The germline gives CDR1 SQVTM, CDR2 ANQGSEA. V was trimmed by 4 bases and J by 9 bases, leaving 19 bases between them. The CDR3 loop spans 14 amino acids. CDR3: CSVVSTGSATEQFF. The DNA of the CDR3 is TGCAGCGTTGTAAGTACCGGGAGCGCAACTGAGCAGTTCTTC.

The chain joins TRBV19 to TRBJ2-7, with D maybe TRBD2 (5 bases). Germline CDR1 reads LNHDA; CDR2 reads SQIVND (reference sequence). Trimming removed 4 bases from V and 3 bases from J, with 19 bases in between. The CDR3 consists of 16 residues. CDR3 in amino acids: CASSTSTSGIYYEQYF. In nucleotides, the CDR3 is TGTGCCAGTAGTACCTCCACCTCGGGAATCTACTACGAGCAGTACTTC.

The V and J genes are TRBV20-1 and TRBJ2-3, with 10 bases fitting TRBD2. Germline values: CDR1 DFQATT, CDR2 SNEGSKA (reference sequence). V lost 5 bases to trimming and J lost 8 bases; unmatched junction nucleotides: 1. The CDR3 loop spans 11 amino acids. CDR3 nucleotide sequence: TGCAGTGCTGTAGCGGGAGGTACGCAGTATTTT. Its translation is CSAVAGGTQYF.

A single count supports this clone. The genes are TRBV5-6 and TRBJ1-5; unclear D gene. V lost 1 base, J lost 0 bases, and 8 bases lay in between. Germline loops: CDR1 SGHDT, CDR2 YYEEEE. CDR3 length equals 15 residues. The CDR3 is CASSLRLNSNQPQHF. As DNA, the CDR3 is TGTGCCAGCAGCTTGAGACTGAATAGCAATCAGCCCCAGCATTTT.

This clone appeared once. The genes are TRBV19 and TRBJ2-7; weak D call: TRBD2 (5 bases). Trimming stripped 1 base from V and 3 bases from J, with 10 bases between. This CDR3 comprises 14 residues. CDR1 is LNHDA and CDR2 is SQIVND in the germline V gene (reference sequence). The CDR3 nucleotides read TGTGCCAGTAGTATAGTGGGCGCGGGCTACGAGCAGTACTTC. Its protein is CASSIVGAGYEQYF.

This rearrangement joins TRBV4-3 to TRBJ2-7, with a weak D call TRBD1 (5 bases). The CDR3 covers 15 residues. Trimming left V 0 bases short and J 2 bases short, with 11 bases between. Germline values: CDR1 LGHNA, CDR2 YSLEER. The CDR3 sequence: CASSQDWGGTYEQYF. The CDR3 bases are TGCGCCAGCAGCCAAGATTGGGGCGGTACCTACGAGCAGTACTTC.

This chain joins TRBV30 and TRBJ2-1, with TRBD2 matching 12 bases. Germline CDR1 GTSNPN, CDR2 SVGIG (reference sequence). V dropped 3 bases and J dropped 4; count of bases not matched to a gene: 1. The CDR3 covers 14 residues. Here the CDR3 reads CAWSLAGGYNEQFF. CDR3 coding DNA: TGTGCCTGGAGCCTAGCGGGAGGGTACAATGAGCAGTTCTTC.